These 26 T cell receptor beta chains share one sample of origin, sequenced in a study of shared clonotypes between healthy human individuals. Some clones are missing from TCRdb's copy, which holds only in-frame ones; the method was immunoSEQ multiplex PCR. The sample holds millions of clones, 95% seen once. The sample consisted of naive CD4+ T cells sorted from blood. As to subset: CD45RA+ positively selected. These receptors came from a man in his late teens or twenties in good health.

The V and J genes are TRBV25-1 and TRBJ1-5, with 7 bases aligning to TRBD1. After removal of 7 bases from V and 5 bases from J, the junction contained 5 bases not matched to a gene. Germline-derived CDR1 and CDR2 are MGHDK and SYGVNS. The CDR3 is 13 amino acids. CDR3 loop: CASTQGGDQPQHF. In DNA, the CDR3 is TGTGCCAGCACTCAGGGGGGGGATCAGCCCCAGCATTTT.

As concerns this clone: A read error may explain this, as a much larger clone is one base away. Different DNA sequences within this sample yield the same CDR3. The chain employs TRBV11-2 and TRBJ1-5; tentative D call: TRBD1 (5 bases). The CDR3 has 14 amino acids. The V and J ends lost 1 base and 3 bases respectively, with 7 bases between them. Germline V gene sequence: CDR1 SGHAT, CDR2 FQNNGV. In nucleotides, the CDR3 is TGTGCCAGCAGCTTAGGACAGTTCAATCAGCCCCAGCATTTT. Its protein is CASSLGQFNQPQHF.

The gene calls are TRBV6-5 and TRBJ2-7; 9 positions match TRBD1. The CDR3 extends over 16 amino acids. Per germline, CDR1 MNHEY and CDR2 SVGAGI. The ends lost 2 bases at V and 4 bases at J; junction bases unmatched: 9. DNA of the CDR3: TGTGCCAGCAGTTACGCCCCGGGACAGGGCTTTTACGAGCAGTACTTC. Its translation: CASSYAPGQGFYEQYF.

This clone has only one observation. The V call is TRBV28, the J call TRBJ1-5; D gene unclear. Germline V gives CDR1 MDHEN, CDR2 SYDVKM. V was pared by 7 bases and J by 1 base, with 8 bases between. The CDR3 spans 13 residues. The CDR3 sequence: CASIPGSNQPQHF. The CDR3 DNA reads TGTGCCAGCATACCCGGGAGCAATCAGCCCCAGCATTTT.

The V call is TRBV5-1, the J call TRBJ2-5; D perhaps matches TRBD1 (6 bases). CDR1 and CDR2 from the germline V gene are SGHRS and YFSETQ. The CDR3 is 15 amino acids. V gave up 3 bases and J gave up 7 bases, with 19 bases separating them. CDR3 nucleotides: TGCGCCAGCAGCTCAACAGGACAGTCCGATGGGACCCAGTACTTC. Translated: CASSSTGQSDGTQYF.

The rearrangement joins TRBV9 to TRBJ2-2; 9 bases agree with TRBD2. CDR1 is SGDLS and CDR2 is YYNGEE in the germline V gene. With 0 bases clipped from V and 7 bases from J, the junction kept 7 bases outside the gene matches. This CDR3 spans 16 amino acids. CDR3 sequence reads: CASSVAPSGISGELFF. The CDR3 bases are TGTGCCAGCAGCGTAGCTCCTAGCGGGATCAGCGGGGAGCTGTTTTTT.

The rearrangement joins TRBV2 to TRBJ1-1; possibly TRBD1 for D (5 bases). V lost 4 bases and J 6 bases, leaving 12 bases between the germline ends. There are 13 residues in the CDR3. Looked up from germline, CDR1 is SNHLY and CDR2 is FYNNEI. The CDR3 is CASSGQGSSEAFF. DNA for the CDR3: TGTGCCAGCAGTGGGCAGGGATCCTCTGAAGCTTTCTTT.

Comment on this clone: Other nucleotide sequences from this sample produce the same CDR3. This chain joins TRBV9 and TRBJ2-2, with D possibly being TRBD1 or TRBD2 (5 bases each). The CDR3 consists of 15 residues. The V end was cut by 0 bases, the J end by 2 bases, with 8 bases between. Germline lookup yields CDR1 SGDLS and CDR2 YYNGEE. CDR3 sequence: CASSVDGTNTGELFF. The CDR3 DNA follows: TGTGCCAGCAGCGTAGACGGGACCAACACCGGGGAGCTGTTTTTT.

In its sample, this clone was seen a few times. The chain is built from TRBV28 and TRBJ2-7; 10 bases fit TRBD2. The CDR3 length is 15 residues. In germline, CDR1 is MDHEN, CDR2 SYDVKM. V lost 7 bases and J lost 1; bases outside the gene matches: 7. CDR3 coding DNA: TGTGCCAGCACCTCAGGACTAGCGGTATCCTACGAGCAGTACTTC. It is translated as CASTSGLAVSYEQYF.

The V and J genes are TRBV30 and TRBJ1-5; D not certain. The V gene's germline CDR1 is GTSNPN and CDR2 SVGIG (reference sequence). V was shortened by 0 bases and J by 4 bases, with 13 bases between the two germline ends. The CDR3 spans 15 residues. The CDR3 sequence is CAWSVSGLRNQPQHF. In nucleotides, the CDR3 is TGTGCCTGGAGTGTGTCCGGACTTAGGAATCAGCCCCAGCATTTT.

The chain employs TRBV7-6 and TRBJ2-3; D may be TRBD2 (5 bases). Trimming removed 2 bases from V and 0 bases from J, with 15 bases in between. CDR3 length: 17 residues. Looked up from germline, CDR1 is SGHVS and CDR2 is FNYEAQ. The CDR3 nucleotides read TGTGCCAGCAGCTTATACGGAGCGGAACTTAGCACAGATACGCAGTATTTT. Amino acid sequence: CASSLYGAELSTDTQYF.

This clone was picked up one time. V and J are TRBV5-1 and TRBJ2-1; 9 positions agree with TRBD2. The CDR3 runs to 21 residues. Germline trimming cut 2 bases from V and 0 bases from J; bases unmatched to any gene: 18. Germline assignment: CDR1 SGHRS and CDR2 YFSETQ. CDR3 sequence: CASSFPFHLRLADNSYNEQFF. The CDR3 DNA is TGCGCCAGCAGCTTCCCCTTTCACCTTCGACTAGCGGATAACTCCTACAATGAGCAGTTCTTC.

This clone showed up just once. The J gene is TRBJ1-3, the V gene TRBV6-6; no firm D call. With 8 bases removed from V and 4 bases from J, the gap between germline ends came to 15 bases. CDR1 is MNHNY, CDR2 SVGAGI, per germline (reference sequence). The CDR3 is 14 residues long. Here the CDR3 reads CASLSYLSGNTIYF. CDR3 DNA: TGTGCCAGCCTAAGCTACCTTTCCGGAAACACCATATATTTT.

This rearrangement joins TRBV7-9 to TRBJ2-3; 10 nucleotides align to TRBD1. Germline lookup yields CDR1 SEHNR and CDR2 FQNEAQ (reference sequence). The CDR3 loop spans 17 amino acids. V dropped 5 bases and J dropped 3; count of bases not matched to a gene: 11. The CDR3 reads CASSPTGDRGPTDTQYF. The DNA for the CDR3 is TGTGCCAGCAGCCCCACCGGGGACAGGGGACCGACAGATACGCAGTATTTT.

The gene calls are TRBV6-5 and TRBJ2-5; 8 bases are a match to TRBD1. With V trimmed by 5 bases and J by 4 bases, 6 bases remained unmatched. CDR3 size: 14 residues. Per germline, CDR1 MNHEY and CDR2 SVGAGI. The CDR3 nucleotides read TGTGCCAGCAGTGGGGGCAGGGGGCGAGAGACCCAGTACTTC. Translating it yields CASSGGRGRETQYF.

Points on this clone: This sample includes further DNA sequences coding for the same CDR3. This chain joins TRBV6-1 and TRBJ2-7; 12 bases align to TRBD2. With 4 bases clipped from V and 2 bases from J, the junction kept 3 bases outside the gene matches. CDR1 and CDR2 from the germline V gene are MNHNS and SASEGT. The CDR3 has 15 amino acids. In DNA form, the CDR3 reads TGTGCCAGCAGTGGACTAGCGGGGGCCACCTACGAGCAGTACTTC. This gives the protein CASSGLAGATYEQYF.

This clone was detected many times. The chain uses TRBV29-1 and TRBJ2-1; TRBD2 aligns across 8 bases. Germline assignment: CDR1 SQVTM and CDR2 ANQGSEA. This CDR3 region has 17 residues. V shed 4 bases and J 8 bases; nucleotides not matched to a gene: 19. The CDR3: CSVGRGIVSGSRDEQFF. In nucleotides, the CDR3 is TGCAGCGTTGGGCGGGGGATAGTCAGCGGGAGCCGCGATGAGCAGTTCTTC.

The CDR3 sequence is CASSYRDEQYF. The CDR3 region has the DNA TGTGCCAGCAGCTACAGGGACGAGCAGTACTTC. V is TRBV7-2 and J is TRBJ2-7; D may be TRBD1 (6 bases). The CDR3 extends over 11 amino acids. The germline V gene encodes CDR1 SGHTA and CDR2 FQGNSA. Trimming pared 4 bases from V and 5 bases from J, leaving 6 bases between.

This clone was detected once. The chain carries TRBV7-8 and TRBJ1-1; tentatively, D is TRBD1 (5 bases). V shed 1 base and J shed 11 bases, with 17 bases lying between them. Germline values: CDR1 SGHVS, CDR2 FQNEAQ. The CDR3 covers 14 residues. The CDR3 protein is CASSLEGLPAGAFF. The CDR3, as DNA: TGTGCCAGCAGCTTAGAGGGGCTCCCGGCGGGGGCTTTCTTT. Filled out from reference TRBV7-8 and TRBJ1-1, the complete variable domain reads GAGVSQSPRYKVAKRGQDVALRCDPISGHVSLFWYQQALGQGPEFLTYFQNEAQLDKSGLPSDRFFAERPEGSVSTLKIQRTQQEDSAVYLCASSLEGLPAGAFFGQGTRLTVV.

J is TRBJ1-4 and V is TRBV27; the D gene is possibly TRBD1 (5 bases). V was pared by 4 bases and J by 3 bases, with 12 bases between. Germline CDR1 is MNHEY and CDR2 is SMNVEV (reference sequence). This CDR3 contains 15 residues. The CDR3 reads CASSSWGPANEKLFF. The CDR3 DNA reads TGTGCCAGCAGTTCTTGGGGACCAGCTAATGAAAAACTGTTTTTT.

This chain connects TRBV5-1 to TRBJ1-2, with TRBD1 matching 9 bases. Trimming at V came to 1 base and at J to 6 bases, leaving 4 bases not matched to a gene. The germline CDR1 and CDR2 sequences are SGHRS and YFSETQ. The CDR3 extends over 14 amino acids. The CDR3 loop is CASSLPGQGHGYTF. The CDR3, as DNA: TGCGCCAGCAGCTTGCCGGGACAGGGACATGGCTACACCTTC.

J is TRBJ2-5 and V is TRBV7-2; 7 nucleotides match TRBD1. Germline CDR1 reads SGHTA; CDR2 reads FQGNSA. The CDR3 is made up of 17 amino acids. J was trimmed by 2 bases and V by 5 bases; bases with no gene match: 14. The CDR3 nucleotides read TGTGCCAGCAGCCCTGGGGGACCCGGGACAGCACAAGAGACCCAGTACTTC. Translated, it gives CASSPGGPGTAQETQYF.

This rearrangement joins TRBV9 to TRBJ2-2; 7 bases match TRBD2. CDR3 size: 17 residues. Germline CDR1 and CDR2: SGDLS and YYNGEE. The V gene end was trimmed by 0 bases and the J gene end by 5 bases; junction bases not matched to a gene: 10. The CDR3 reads CASSVAASGTYTGELFF. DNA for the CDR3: TGTGCCAGCAGCGTAGCCGCTAGCGGTACCTATACCGGGGAGCTGTTTTTT. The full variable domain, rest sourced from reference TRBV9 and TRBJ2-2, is DSGVTQTPKHLITATGQRVTLRCSPRSGDLSVYWYQQSLDQGLQFLIQYYNGEERAKGNILERFSAQQFPDLHSELNLSSLELGDSALYFCASSVAASGTYTGELFFGEGSRLTVL.

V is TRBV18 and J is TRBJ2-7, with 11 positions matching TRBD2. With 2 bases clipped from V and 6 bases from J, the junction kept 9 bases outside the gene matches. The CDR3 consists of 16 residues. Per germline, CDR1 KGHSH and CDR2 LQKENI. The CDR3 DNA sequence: TGTGCCAGCTCACCATTTGCTAGCGGGAGGTGGTTCGAGCAGTACTTC. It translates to CASSPFASGRWFEQYF.

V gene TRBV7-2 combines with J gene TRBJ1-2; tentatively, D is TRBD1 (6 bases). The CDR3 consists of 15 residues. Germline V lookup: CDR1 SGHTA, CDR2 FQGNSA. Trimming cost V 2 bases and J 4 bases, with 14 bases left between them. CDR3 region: CASSLTGLETYGYTF. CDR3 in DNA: TGTGCCAGCAGCTTAACAGGGCTGGAAACCTATGGCTACACCTTC.

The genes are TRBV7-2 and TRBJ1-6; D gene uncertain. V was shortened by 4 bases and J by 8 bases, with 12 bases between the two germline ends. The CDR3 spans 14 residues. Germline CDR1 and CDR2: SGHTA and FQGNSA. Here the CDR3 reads CASSSRPRDSPLHF. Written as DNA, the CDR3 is TGTGCCAGCAGCTCCCGACCACGGGATTCACCCCTCCACTTT.